The entry below gives a single TCR beta chain sequence along with its context. Antigen specificity is unknown. These data originate in a study of regulatory T cells in long-lasting Graves disease. Study findings and constraints: TRBV28, TRBJ1-2 and TRBJ2-5 were favored in persistent disease.

With 2 bases removed from V and 4 bases from J, the gap between germline ends came to 14 bases. The V gene's germline CDR1 is MNHEY and CDR2 SVGAGI. This CDR3 comprises 15 residues. As for time point: persistent/refractory GD, antithyroid drugs over 5 years with positive TRAb. There was RNA extracted from PBMCs, and the TCR library was made from it. In building TCR beta libraries, iRepertoire HTBI primers were used together with Arm-PCR of CDR3 regions. Using its own MiXCR run on the multiplex PCR reads, TCRdb lists one record per CDR3 protein. Of roughly 700,000 distinct CDR3 sequences listed, about 30% are singletons.

Material: peripheral blood mononuclear cells (PBMCs), obtained when the disease was refractory, from a patient treated with antithyroid drugs. V is TRBV6-5 and J is TRBJ2-5; D perhaps matches TRBD2 (5 bases). This sequence was found in a female donor with Graves disease. CDR3 region: CASSYDPGTRETQYF. CDR3 sequence (DNA): TGTGCCAGCAGTTACGATCCGGGAACTCGAGAGACCCAGTACTTC.